Here is one TCR beta chain with its context. What it binds is not known. This sample is drawn from a study of T cell responses to AZD1222 COVID-19 vaccine. Study-level background: Samples with a second dose at about 4 or about 12 weeks were pooled together.

Assay: immunoSEQ multiplex PCR; the TCRdb copy retains only in-frame clones and omits some. Of under 150,000 clones listed, less than 95% are singletons. Germline V gene sequence: CDR1 SGHKS, CDR2 YYEKEE (reference sequence). V was shortened by 2 bases and J by 3 bases, with 18 bases between the two germline ends. This CDR3 is 16 amino acids long. Study-wide results and limits: Spike regions recognized by vaccine-associated CD4 TCRs spanned the protein, led by 160-218 and 743-854.

This TCR was sampled from an adult in good health. Sequencing was performed on peripheral blood, taken on day 0 of AZD1222 vaccination. The gene calls are TRBV5-5 and TRBJ2-7, with D unresolved. The CDR3 region has the DNA TGTGCCAGCAGCTTAGACACGCTAACCTCTGGCTACGAGCAGTACTTC. Its translation: CASSLDTLTSGYEQYF.